What follows describes a single T cell receptor beta chain. The antigen is undetermined. This sample is part of a study of a mutant IDH1 vaccine in newly diagnosed glioma. Study at large: Treatment recipients were about 60% male and around 40% female, and their mean age was around 37 years. V12 occurred at week 35 and V13 at week 47.

Time point specified: week 47, end of study. Each dose of the vaccine consisted of 300 ug of mutant IDH1 20-mer peptide, with topical imiquimod. The study gave patients eight vaccinations in weeks 1, 3, 5, 7, 11, 15, 19, 23. V shed 5 bases and J shed 0 bases, with 8 bases lying between them. This CDR3 is built from 14 residues. CDR1 MNHEY and CDR2 SVGAGI come from the germline V gene. Using immunoSEQ multiplex PCR, the repertoire was profiled, and TCRdb retains in-frame clones only, with some absent. In the table there are 60,000 to 65,000 clones, roughly 87% of which are singletons. The rearrangement joins TRBV6-5 to TRBJ1-3; D is unresolved. The sample was PBMCs, taken from a glioma patient whose treatment included an IDH1 peptide vaccine. The receptor comes from a man in his thirties or forties with glioma. Here the CDR3 reads CASSPIYSGNTIYF. The CDR3 bases are TGTGCCAGCAGTCCCATATACTCTGGAAACACCATATATTTT.